Listed below are T cell receptor beta chains from one sample, sequenced in a study of T cell responses to AZD1222 COVID-19 vaccine. Profiled with immunoSEQ multiplex PCR; TCRdb holds only in-frame clones, not every one. This table has over 80,000 clones, approximately 91% appearing once. Sequencing was performed on peripheral blood, taken 28 days after the second AZD1222 dose. These receptors were taken from an adult who received the AZD1222 COVID-19 vaccine. Each CDR3 is given with its conserved first and last residue. D genes are given only for firm matches. Rows give clone size only sometimes, using once, few, many, or a class for an expanded clone.

V gene: TRBV6-6
clone size: few
J gene: TRBJ1-5
D gene: TRBD1
CDR3 protein: CASSRDRDNQPQHF
CDR3 DNA: TGTGCCAGCAGCCGAGACAGGGATAATCAGCCCCAGCATTTT

V gene: TRBV5-1
clone size: -
J gene: TRBJ2-1
D gene: -
CDR3 protein: CASSLDGTPNNEQFF
CDR3 DNA: TGCGCCAGCAGCTTGGATGGGACACCAAACAATGAGCAGTTCTTC

V gene: TRBV19
clone size: -
J gene: TRBJ2-1
D gene: -
CDR3 protein: CASRRTGSYNEQFF
CDR3 DNA: TGTGCCAGTAGACGGACGGGGAGCTACAATGAGCAGTTCTTC

V gene: TRBV11-2
clone size: -
J gene: TRBJ2-7
D gene: -
CDR3 protein: CASSLPGGTAPYEQYF
CDR3 DNA: TGTGCCAGCAGCCTACCCGGAGGGACAGCACCCTACGAGCAGTACTTC

V gene: TRBV3-1/TRBV3-2
clone size: -
J gene: TRBJ1-3
D gene: -
CDR3 protein: CASSLSASSSGNTIYF
CDR3 DNA: TGTGCCAGCAGCCTAAGCGCATCCAGCTCTGGAAACACCATATATTTT

V gene: TRBV19
clone size: once
J gene: TRBJ1-1
D gene: -
CDR3 protein: CATQPRSEWNTEAFF
CDR3 DNA: TGTGCCACCCAACCCAGGTCTGAATGGAACACTGAAGCTTTCTTT

V gene: TRBV7-2
clone size: -
J gene: TRBJ2-7
D gene: -
CDR3 protein: CASSLGSRQYEQYF
CDR3 DNA: TGTGCCAGCAGCTTAGGAAGTCGGCAGTACGAGCAGTACTTC

V gene: TRBV5-1
clone size: -
J gene: TRBJ1-1
D gene: -
CDR3 protein: CASSLGVSSGQRLTEAFF
CDR3 DNA: TGCGCCAGCAGCTTGGGCGTTAGTTCGGGGCAGCGGCTCACTGAAGCTTTCTTT

V gene: TRBV27
clone size: -
J gene: TRBJ2-7
D gene: -
CDR3 protein: CASSGTGLGDYEQYF
CDR3 DNA: TGTGCCAGCAGTGGCACGGGACTGGGAGACTACGAGCAGTACTTC

V gene: TRBV4-3
clone size: once
J gene: TRBJ2-2
D gene: -
CDR3 protein: CASSQEWLQNTGELFF
CDR3 DNA: TGCGCCAGCAGCCAAGAGTGGCTACAAAACACCGGGGAGCTGTTTTTT

V gene: TRBV28
clone size: -
J gene: TRBJ1-2
D gene: -
CDR3 protein: CASTPEGGYGYTF
CDR3 DNA: TGTGCCAGCACACCCGAGGGGGGCTATGGCTACACCTTC

V gene: TRBV28
clone size: -
J gene: TRBJ2-5
D gene: TRBD2
CDR3 protein: CASSLAGRGETQYF
CDR3 DNA: TGTGCCAGCAGTTTAGCAGGGAGGGGAGAGACCCAGTACTTC

V gene: TRBV3-1/TRBV3-2
clone size: -
J gene: TRBJ1-5
D gene: -
CDR3 protein: CASRPEKGVEDQPQHF
CDR3 DNA: TGTGCCAGCAGGCCTGAGAAGGGGGTCGAGGATCAGCCCCAGCATTTT

V gene: TRBV7-2
clone size: -
J gene: TRBJ2-1
D gene: -
CDR3 protein: CASRRAEGGQFF
CDR3 DNA: TGTGCCAGCAGACGGGCCGAGGGGGGACAGTTCTTC

V gene: TRBV5-1
clone size: -
J gene: TRBJ2-1
D gene: TRBD2
CDR3 protein: CASSSGLAGDNEQFF
CDR3 DNA: TGCGCCAGCAGCTCGGGACTAGCGGGAGACAATGAGCAGTTCTTC

V gene: TRBV9
clone size: -
J gene: TRBJ1-2
D gene: -
CDR3 protein: CASSVNGATGSYGYTF
CDR3 DNA: TGTGCCAGCAGCGTGAATGGAGCCACCGGAAGCTATGGCTACACCTTC

V gene: TRBV9
clone size: -
J gene: TRBJ1-3
D gene: TRBD1
CDR3 protein: CASSATGGRGNTIYF
CDR3 DNA: TGTGCCAGCAGCGCTACAGGGGGCAGGGGAAACACCATATATTTT

V gene: TRBV2
clone size: -
J gene: TRBJ2-3
D gene: -
CDR3 protein: CASSVMAGVDTQYF
CDR3 DNA: TGTGCCAGCAGTGTTATGGCAGGGGTCGATACGCAGTATTTT

V gene: TRBV3-1/TRBV3-2
clone size: -
J gene: TRBJ2-2
D gene: -
CDR3 protein: CASSQGVGSKTGELFF
CDR3 DNA: TGTGCCAGCAGCCAAGGTGTCGGGAGTAAAACCGGGGAGCTGTTTTTT

V gene: TRBV14
clone size: -
J gene: TRBJ1-6
D gene: -
CDR3 protein: CASSQVWQGNSPLHF
CDR3 DNA: TGTGCCAGCAGCCAAGTCTGGCAGGGAAATTCACCCCTCCACTTT

V gene: TRBV6-5
clone size: once
J gene: TRBJ2-1
D gene: TRBD2
CDR3 protein: CATGTSRSNEQFF
CDR3 DNA: TGTGCCACGGGGACTAGCCGAAGCAATGAGCAGTTCTTC

V gene: TRBV6-6
clone size: -
J gene: TRBJ1-1
D gene: TRBD1
CDR3 protein: CASSSKDRVTEAFF
CDR3 DNA: TGTGCCAGCAGTTCCAAAGACAGGGTCACTGAAGCTTTCTTT

V gene: TRBV30
clone size: -
J gene: TRBJ2-7
D gene: -
CDR3 protein: CAWSGVGYLNYEQYF
CDR3 DNA: TGTGCCTGGAGTGGCGTGGGATACTTAAACTACGAGCAGTACTTC

V gene: TRBV19
clone size: -
J gene: TRBJ1-1
D gene: -
CDR3 protein: CASSILGDTEAFF
CDR3 DNA: TGTGCCAGTAGTATATTGGGGGACACTGAAGCTTTCTTT

V gene: TRBV3-1/TRBV3-2
clone size: -
J gene: TRBJ1-3
D gene: TRBD1
CDR3 protein: CASSQDPQGGYGNTIYF
CDR3 DNA: TGTGCCAGCAGCCAAGACCCTCAGGGGGGCTATGGAAACACCATATATTTT

V gene: TRBV25-1
clone size: once
J gene: TRBJ1-6
D gene: -
CDR3 protein: CASSALEQGNSPLHF
CDR3 DNA: TGTGCCAGCAGCGCCCTAGAACAGGGTAATTCACCCCTCCACTTT

V gene: TRBV27
clone size: -
J gene: TRBJ1-1
D gene: -
CDR3 protein: CASSLYGGTEAFF
CDR3 DNA: TGTGCCAGCAGTTTATACGGGGGAACTGAAGCTTTCTTT

V gene: TRBV10-3
clone size: -
J gene: TRBJ1-5
D gene: -
CDR3 protein: CAISGTDQPQHF
CDR3 DNA: TGTGCCATCAGCGGTACGGATCAGCCCCAGCATTTT